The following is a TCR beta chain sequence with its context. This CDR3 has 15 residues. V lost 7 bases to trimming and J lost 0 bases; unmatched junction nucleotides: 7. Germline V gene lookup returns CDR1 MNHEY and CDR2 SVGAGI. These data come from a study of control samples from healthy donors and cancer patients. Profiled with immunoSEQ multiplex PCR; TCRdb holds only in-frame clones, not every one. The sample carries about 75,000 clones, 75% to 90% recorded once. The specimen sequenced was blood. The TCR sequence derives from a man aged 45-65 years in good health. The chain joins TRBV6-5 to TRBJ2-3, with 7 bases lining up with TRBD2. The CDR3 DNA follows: TGTGCCAGCACCACCTGGGGGGGGAGCACAGATACGCAGTATTTT. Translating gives CASTTWGGSTDTQYF.